This TCR beta chain appears in the sequencing data of a study of cytomegalovirus exposure and HLA in healthy donors. 60 Vbeta and 13 Jbeta primers were used in PCR. Profiled with immunoSEQ multiplex PCR; TCRdb holds only in-frame clones, not every one. The repertoire has some 95,000 clones, about 70% of them found once; the top ten carry 0.95% to 1.5%. The V end was cut by 3 bases, the J end by 7 bases, with 15 bases between. This CDR3 has 14 residues. Germline V gene lookup returns CDR1 LNHDA and CDR2 SQIVND (reference sequence). Study-level points and caveats: Several of the most significant clusters appeared linked to common viral pathogens, based on a later analysis.

A word on this clone: Its antigen is not known.

Material for sequencing was PBMCs. The chain recombines TRBV19 with TRBJ1-2; tentative D call: TRBD1 (6 bases). The source of this sequence is a female donor in good health and CMV-seronegative. The CDR3 is CASSIDRTVRGYTF. CDR3 coding DNA: TGTGCCAGTAGTATCGACAGGACGGTGCGTGGCTACACCTTC.